The T cell receptor (beta chain) under discussion was sequenced for a study of spatial heterogeneity in lung cancer. Study results and limitations: Alpha chains reached an estimated coverage of approximately 6.5% of tumor T cells, and beta chains approximately 13%. Tallies of expanded TCRs, which were sorted into ubiquitous and regional groups, correlated with counts of ubiquitous and regional nonsynonymous mutations, respectively. The number of expanded tumor alpha and beta chains correlated with mutation number.

Judged by abundance, this clonotype is medium-sized. Its antigen is as yet unknown. Trimming left V 2 bases short and J 5 bases short, with 15 bases between. The CDR3 has 15 residues. Germline CDR1 is SGHTA and CDR2 is FQGNSA. The time point here: sample taken at primary tumor resection. Every cDNA TCR molecule received its own unique molecular identifier. TCRdb processed the 5' RACE reads anew with MiXCR; each CDR3 protein has one entry. The top ten clones hold about 31% of a sample with about 20,000 distinct CDR3 sequences, about a sixth of them seen once. This sample comprised lung tumor tissue, obtained at surgery. The V and J genes are TRBV7-2 and TRBJ2-5; the D gene is possibly TRBD2 (5 bases). The clonotype was recovered from a female donor with early-stage non-small cell lung cancer. The CDR3 DNA sequence: TGTGCCAGCAGCTTACAACGGGATCCGCGGGAGACCCAGTACTTC. This codes for CASSLQRDPRETQYF.